The next 20 T cell receptor beta chains were all read from a single sample in a study of T cell responses to AZD1222 COVID-19 vaccine. Produced via immunoSEQ multiplex PCR; TCRdb's table is partial and in-frame only. The sample contains over 110,000 clones, around 90% of which appear only once. The sequencing here drew on peripheral blood, taken on day 0 of AZD1222 vaccination. These TCRs come from an adult in good health.

The V and J genes are TRBV6-1 and TRBJ1-1, with a possible D match to TRBD1 (5 bases). The CDR3 consists of 13 residues. V was clipped by 2 bases and J by 11 bases, with 15 bases between them. Germline CDR1 MNHNS, CDR2 SASEGT. This CDR3 reads CASSELGAREAFF. The CDR3 coding sequence is TGTGCCAGCAGTGAATTAGGTGCCAGGGAGGCTTTCTTT.

There are a few counts of this clone. The V and J genes are TRBV2 and TRBJ1-2; D not certain. This CDR3 is 13 amino acids long. V was trimmed by 4 bases and J by 8 bases, leaving 14 bases between them. Germline lookup yields CDR1 SNHLY and CDR2 FYNNEI. The CDR3 sequence is CASSVVQANGYTF. Here the CDR3 DNA reads TGTGCCAGCAGTGTCGTCCAAGCTAACGGCTACACCTTC.

The CDR3 reads CSAGTNYGYTF. CDR3 nucleotide sequence: TGCAGCGCCGGCACAAACTATGGCTACACCTTC. The rearrangement uses TRBV29-1 and TRBJ1-2; D gene uncertain. V was trimmed by 7 bases and J by 2 bases, leaving 8 bases between them. This CDR3 contains 11 residues. The germline V gene has CDR1 SQVTM and CDR2 ANQGSEA.

The CDR3 nucleotides are TGCGCCAGCAGCTTCTTCTCCGGGACAGGGGCCTACGAGCAGTACTTC. It encodes CASSFFSGTGAYEQYF. This chain links TRBV5-1 with TRBJ2-7; 10 bases align to TRBD1. The ends lost 2 bases at V and 2 bases at J; junction bases unmatched: 7. Per the germline V gene, CDR1 is SGHRS and CDR2 is YFSETQ. The CDR3 runs to 16 residues.

The chain is built from TRBV11-3 and TRBJ2-2; TRBD1 matches at 7 bases. The CDR3 covers 15 residues. CDR1 SGHNT and CDR2 YENEEA come from the germline V gene. The ends lost 5 bases at V and 3 bases at J; junction bases unmatched: 6. In DNA, the CDR3 is TGTGCCAGCAGCCCGGGACAGTTGGACACCGGGGAGCTGTTTTTT. Translated: CASSPGQLDTGELFF.

The J gene is TRBJ1-2, the V gene TRBV19; weak D call: TRBD1 (5 bases). The germline V and J ends were trimmed by 5 bases and 7 bases, with 14 bases remaining between them. This CDR3 is built from 13 residues. Germline values: CDR1 LNHDA, CDR2 SQIVND (reference sequence). CDR3 DNA sequence: TGTGCCAGTAGTGGAAATGTCAGGGCTGGCTACACCTTC. Encoded protein: CASSGNVRAGYTF.

The sample holds a few counts of this clone. The chain uses TRBV9 and TRBJ2-7, with 7 bases that match TRBD1. CDR1 and CDR2 (germline): SGDLS, YYNGEE. The CDR3 totals 15 residues. With 3 bases clipped from V and 3 bases from J, the junction kept 9 bases outside the gene matches. The DNA of the CDR3 is TGTGCCAGCAGCGATCGACAGGGATTAAGCTACGAGCAGTACTTC. It translates to CASSDRQGLSYEQYF.

The chain uses TRBV28 and TRBJ1-6; D may be TRBD1 (5 bases). CDR3 length: 13 residues. Germline assignment: CDR1 MDHEN and CDR2 SYDVKM. V was clipped by 7 bases and J by 8 bases, with 12 bases between them. The CDR3 DNA is TGTGCCAGCATCGCAGGGTCTCATTCACCCCTCCACTTT. It yields the protein CASIAGSHSPLHF.

J is TRBJ1-3 and V is TRBV7-2, with 7 bases lining up with TRBD1. Per the germline V gene, CDR1 is SGHTA and CDR2 is FQGNSA. The ends lost 1 base at V and 4 bases at J; junction bases unmatched: 1. The CDR3 is made up of 14 amino acids. CDR3 sequence: CASSLEGGGNTIYF. The CDR3 nucleotides read TGTGCCAGCAGCTTAGAAGGGGGCGGAAACACCATATATTTT.

The genes are TRBV5-4 and TRBJ2-3; D is unresolved. CDR3 length: 14 residues. Germline V gene lookup returns CDR1 SGHNT and CDR2 YYREEE (reference sequence). Trimming pared 4 bases from V and 6 bases from J, leaving 15 bases between. The CDR3 here is CASSPAASRDTQYF. In nucleotides, the CDR3 is TGTGCCAGCAGCCCGGCGGCCTCCCGGGATACGCAGTATTTT. Using reference TRBV5-4 and TRBJ2-3 for the parts outside the CDR3, the full variable domain is ETGVTQSPTHLIKTRGQQVTLRCSSQSGHNTVSWYQQALGQGPQFIFQYYREEENGRGNFPPRFSGLQFPNYSSELNVNALELDDSALYLCASSPAASRDTQYFGPGTRLTVL.

V usage is TRBV30 and J usage is TRBJ1-6; D call uncertain. This CDR3 spans 13 amino acids. Trimming removed 3 bases at V and 8 bases at J, with 11 bases between. CDR1 and CDR2 (germline): GTSNPN, SVGIG (reference sequence). The CDR3 DNA sequence: TGTGCCTGGAGAAGGACCGTGGATTCACCCCTCCACTTT. Protein: CAWRRTVDSPLHF.

The rearrangement links TRBV5-1 to TRBJ2-2, with TRBD2 matching over 13 bases. Per the germline V gene, CDR1 is SGHRS and CDR2 is YFSETQ. V was pared by 4 bases and J by 10 bases, with 4 bases of the junction left unmatched. This CDR3 has 14 residues. The CDR3 is CASSPGLAGVELFF. CDR3 bases: TGCGCCAGCAGCCCTGGACTAGCGGGAGTGGAGCTGTTTTTT. Looking up the rest from reference TRBV5-1 and TRBJ2-2 gives the full variable domain: KAGVTQTPRYLIKTRGQQVTLSCSPISGHRSVSWYQQTPGQGLQFLFEYFSETQRNKGNFPGRFSGRQFSNSRSEMNVSTLELGDSALYLCASSPGLAGVELFFGEGSRLTVL.

The chain combines TRBV9 with TRBJ1-2; D not certain. Trimming left V 4 bases short and J 3 bases short, with 13 bases between. The CDR3 is 14 amino acids. Germline loops: CDR1 SGDLS, CDR2 YYNGEE. The CDR3 DNA is TGTGCCAGCAGCCTACATGACGACTACTATGGCTACACCTTC. Encoded protein: CASSLHDDYYGYTF.

V is TRBV28 and J is TRBJ2-1; perhaps TRBD2 as D (5 bases). V dropped 6 bases and J dropped 2 bases, with 14 bases sitting between them. The CDR3 length is 15 residues. Looked up from germline, CDR1 is MDHEN and CDR2 is SYDVKM. CDR3 residues: CASRPRTPPYNEQFF. The DNA for the CDR3 is TGTGCCAGCAGGCCGAGGACTCCGCCCTACAATGAGCAGTTCTTC.

The rearrangement links TRBV28 to TRBJ2-5; weak D call: TRBD1 (5 bases). Trimming shortened V by 3 bases and J by 7 bases, and 12 bases separated the two germline ends. Germline loops: CDR1 MDHEN, CDR2 SYDVKM. This CDR3 is built from 13 residues. CDR3 loop: CASSFTQQGTQYF. The DNA for the CDR3 is TGTGCCAGCAGTTTCACCCAGCAGGGGACCCAGTACTTC.

The chain uses TRBV6-4 and TRBJ1-5; no reliable D call. Germline CDR1 is MRHNA and CDR2 is SNTAGT. V was cut by 6 bases and J by 3 bases, with 15 bases left in between. This CDR3 region has 15 residues. The CDR3 sequence: CASSANEGTNQPQHF. Here the CDR3 DNA reads TGTGCCAGCAGCGCCAATGAGGGTACCAATCAGCCCCAGCATTTT.

V and J are TRBV21-1 and TRBJ2-7; the table names TRBD2, a call not compared with the DNA. TRBV21-1 has pseudogene status. The CDR3 has 14 residues. This CDR3 is CASSIRGKEYEQYF. The CDR3 DNA sequence: TGTGCCAGCAGCATTCGGGGGAAAGAATACGAGCAGTACTTC.

The V and J genes are TRBV5-1 and TRBJ1-6; D perhaps matches TRBD1 (5 bases). CDR3 length: 17 residues. CDR1 is SGHRS, CDR2 YFSETQ, per germline. V lost 5 bases and J 0 bases, leaving 15 bases between the germline ends. CDR3 sequence: CASSVAGGSSYNSPLHF. The CDR3 DNA follows: TGCGCCAGCAGTGTCGCGGGGGGTAGCTCCTATAATTCACCCCTCCACTTT.

The chain couples TRBV11-2 to TRBJ2-1; 9 bases line up with TRBD2. This CDR3 contains 15 residues. Trimming cost V 1 base and J 7 bases; bases outside gene matches: 5. Per the germline V gene, CDR1 is SGHAT and CDR2 is FQNNGV. The CDR3 DNA follows: TGTGCCAGCAGCTTAGGTCTAGCGGGGAGGAATGAGCAGTTCTTC. As protein: CASSLGLAGRNEQFF.

J is TRBJ2-5 and V is TRBV19; possibly TRBD1 for D (5 bases). The DNA end is more similar to TRBJ2-7, so the J call may be wrong. CDR3 size: 13 residues. CDR1 and CDR2 (germline): LNHDA, SQIVND (reference sequence). Here the CDR3 DNA reads TGTGCCAGTAGGATGCAGGGTCAACGCGAGCAGTACTTC. As protein: CASRMQGQREQYF.